This T cell receptor (beta chain) was sequenced during a study of T cell repertoires in cytomegalovirus infection. Study context: Public TCR beta signatures were indicative of both CMV infection and a matching HLA type.

This clonotype was seen at least ten times. Its antigen remains unidentified. With 5 bases removed from V and 6 bases from J, the gap between germline ends came to 10 bases. The CDR3 loop spans 12 amino acids. Germline CDR1 and CDR2: SEHNR and FQNEAQ (reference sequence). TCRdb processed the reads anew with MiXCR; each CDR3 protein has one entry. This sample yields a few hundred thousand distinct CDR3 sequences, of which over 15% are seen a single time; roughly half belongs to the top ten. Study findings and constraints: Carriers of CMV and the relevant HLA type were discriminated by public TCR beta frequency. CMV-specific TCR beta clonotypes restricted by HLA-C dominated the ex vivo response.

The rearrangement joins TRBV7-9 to TRBJ1-1, with a tentative D call TRBD1 (6 bases). The receptor comes from a human donor in good health (CMV status not recorded). Some clones in this sample may be carry-over from other donors' samples. Sequenced sample: CD8+ T cells from PBMCs. CDR3 region: CASSLQGPEAFF. The CDR3, as DNA: TGTGCCAGCAGCCTACAGGGTCCTGAAGCTTTCTTT.